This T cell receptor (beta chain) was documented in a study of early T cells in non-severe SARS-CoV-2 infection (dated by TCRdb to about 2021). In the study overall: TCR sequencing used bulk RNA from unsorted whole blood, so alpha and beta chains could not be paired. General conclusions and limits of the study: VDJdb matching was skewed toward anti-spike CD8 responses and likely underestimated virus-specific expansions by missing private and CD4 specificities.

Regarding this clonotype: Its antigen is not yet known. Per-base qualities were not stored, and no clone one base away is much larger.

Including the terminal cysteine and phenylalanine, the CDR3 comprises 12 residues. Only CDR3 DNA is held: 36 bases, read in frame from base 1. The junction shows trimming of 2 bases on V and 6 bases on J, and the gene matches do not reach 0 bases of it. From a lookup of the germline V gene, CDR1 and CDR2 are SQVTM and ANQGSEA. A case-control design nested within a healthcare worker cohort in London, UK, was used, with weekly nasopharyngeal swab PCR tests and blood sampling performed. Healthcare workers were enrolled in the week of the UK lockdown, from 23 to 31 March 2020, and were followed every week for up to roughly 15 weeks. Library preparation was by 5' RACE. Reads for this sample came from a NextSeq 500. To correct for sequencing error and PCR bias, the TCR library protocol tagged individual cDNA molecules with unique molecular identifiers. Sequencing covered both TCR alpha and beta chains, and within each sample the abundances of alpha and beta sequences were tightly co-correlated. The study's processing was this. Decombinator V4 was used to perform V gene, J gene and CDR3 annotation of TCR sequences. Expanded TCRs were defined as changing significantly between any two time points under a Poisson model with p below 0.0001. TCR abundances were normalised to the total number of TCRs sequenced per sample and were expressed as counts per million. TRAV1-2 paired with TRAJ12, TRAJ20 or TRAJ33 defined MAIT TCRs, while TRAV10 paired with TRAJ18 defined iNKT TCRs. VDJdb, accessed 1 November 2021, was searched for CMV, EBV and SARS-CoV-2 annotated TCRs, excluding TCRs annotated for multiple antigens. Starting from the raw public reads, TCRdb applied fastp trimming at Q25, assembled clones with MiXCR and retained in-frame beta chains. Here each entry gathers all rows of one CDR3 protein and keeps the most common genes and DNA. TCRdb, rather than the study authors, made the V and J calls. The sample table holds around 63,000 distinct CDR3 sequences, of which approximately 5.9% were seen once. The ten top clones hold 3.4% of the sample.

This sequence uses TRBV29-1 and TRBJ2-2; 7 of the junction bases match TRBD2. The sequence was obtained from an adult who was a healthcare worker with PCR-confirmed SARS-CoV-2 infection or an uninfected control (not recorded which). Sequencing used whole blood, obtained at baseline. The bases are TGCAGCGTTGAAAGCGGGGCCGGGGAGCTGTTTTTT. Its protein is CSVESGAGELFF.